Below, 9 T cell receptor beta chains from the same sample are listed, as sequenced in a study of cytomegalovirus exposure and HLA in healthy donors. This PCR relied on a set of 60 Vbeta primers and 13 Jbeta primers. Libraries were prepared by immunoSEQ multiplex PCR; TCRdb keeps only in-frame clonotypes and omits some of them. The top ten clones hold roughly 2.8% of a sample with roughly 100,000 clones, roughly two thirds of them seen once. Sequencing used PBMCs. Receptor source: a female donor in good health and CMV-seronegative.

CDR3 coding DNA: TGTGCCAGCAGCTTAGGGCCAGGGACCCAGTACTTC. Protein: CASSLGPGTQYF. This sequence joins TRBV11-3 and TRBJ2-5; D not certain. Germline assignment: CDR1 SGHNT and CDR2 YENEEA. CDR3 length equals 12 residues. Deletions cut 1 base from V and 7 bases from J, with 7 bases between.

This chain connects TRBV7-2 to TRBJ1-1; unclear D gene. V was shortened by 6 bases and J by 1 base, with 9 bases between the two germline ends. The CDR3 consists of 13 residues. CDR1 and CDR2 (germline): SGHTA, FQGNSA. The CDR3 loop reads CASRREANTEAFF. The CDR3 DNA reads as TGTGCCAGCAGAAGGGAGGCGAACACTGAAGCTTTCTTT.

This chain connects TRBV28 to TRBJ2-2, with D maybe TRBD1 (6 bases). Trimming removed 8 bases at V and 0 bases at J, with 16 bases between. The CDR3 totals 16 residues. Looked up from germline, CDR1 is MDHEN and CDR2 is SYDVKM. This CDR3 is CASWGLADTNTGELFF. As DNA, the CDR3 is TGTGCCAGCTGGGGGCTAGCCGACACGAACACCGGGGAGCTGTTTTTT.

The J gene is TRBJ1-5, the V gene TRBV30; D is possibly TRBD1 (6 bases). This CDR3 has 19 residues. CDR1 GTSNPN and CDR2 SVGIG come from the germline V gene (reference sequence). Trimming stripped 2 bases from V and 2 bases from J, with 25 bases between. CDR3 loop: CAWSPPGGIGGVGNQPQHF. DNA for the CDR3: TGTGCCTGGAGTCCGCCGGGGGGCATTGGTGGAGTCGGCAATCAGCCCCAGCATTTT.

This clone was recorded only once. The rearrangement uses TRBV9 and TRBJ2-7, with 8 positions matching TRBD1. The CDR3 totals 13 residues. J lost 5 bases, V lost 4 bases, and 5 bases had no gene match. Germline V gene lookup returns CDR1 SGDLS and CDR2 YYNGEE. CDR3: CASSPRTGNEQYF. The DNA of the CDR3 is TGTGCCAGCAGCCCCCGGACAGGGAACGAGCAGTACTTC.

About this clone itself: Compared with germline, one end of the junction differs, possibly owing to a read error. In nucleotides, the CDR3 is TGTGCCAGCAGTTTAGTCATGACTAGCAAAAGACTCTTC. Protein sequence: CASSLVMTSKRLF. The rearrangement links TRBV27 to TRBJ2-1; 7 bases align to TRBD2. CDR1 and CDR2 (germline): MNHEY, SMNVEV (reference sequence). The CDR3 sequence is 13 residues long.

This chain links TRBV30 with TRBJ1-1; 8 positions match TRBD1. The V and J ends lost 3 bases and 6 bases, in that order; junction bases with no gene match: 9. Per the germline V gene, CDR1 is GTSNPN and CDR2 is SVGIG (reference sequence). The CDR3 covers 14 residues. The CDR3 loop reads CAWSPDRGLAEAFF. CDR3 DNA: TGTGCCTGGAGCCCTGACAGGGGTCTGGCTGAAGCTTTCTTT.

The chain couples TRBV27 to TRBJ1-1, with 8 nucleotides matching TRBD1. Trimming cost V 2 bases and J 4 bases; bases outside gene matches: 9. The length of the CDR3 is 16 residues. Germline V CDR1 and CDR2: MNHEY, SMNVEV (reference sequence). The CDR3 DNA reads as TGTGCCAGCAGTTTAATCGCAGGGGGCTTCGGCACTGAAGCTTTCTTT. Its translation is CASSLIAGGFGTEAFF.

The V gene is TRBV9, the J gene TRBJ2-2; no clear D. Deletions cut 3 bases from V and 3 bases from J, with 15 bases between. Germline lookup yields CDR1 SGDLS and CDR2 YYNGEE. The CDR3 has 16 amino acids. The CDR3 DNA sequence: TGTGCCAGCAGCGCAAGAGGCCCCCCCCACACCGGGGAGCTGTTTTTT. Amino acids: CASSARGPPHTGELFF. Filled out from reference TRBV9 and TRBJ2-2, the complete variable domain reads DSGVTQTPKHLITATGQRVTLRCSPRSGDLSVYWYQQSLDQGLQFLIQYYNGEERAKGNILERFSAQQFPDLHSELNLSSLELGDSALYFCASSARGPPHTGELFFGEGSRLTVL.